This TCR beta chain was captured by sequencing in a study of T cell responses to AZD1222 COVID-19 vaccine. Looking at the study overall: Pooling covered second doses at about 4 or about 12 weeks.

About this clone: The antigen remains unidentified.

Broader study findings: Following two doses of AZD1222, Spike-specific TCR breadth and depth rose. Spike-wide vaccine-associated CD4 TCRs dominated at 160-218 and 743-854.

Here immunoSEQ multiplex PCR was the method, and the copy in TCRdb shows in-frame clones only, minus some. The sample records about 110,000 clones, approximately 85% being singletons. The germline CDR1 and CDR2 sequences are MDHEN and SYDVKM. Trimming stripped 7 bases from V and 5 bases from J, with 17 bases between. This CDR3 has 14 residues. This TCR derives from an adult in good health. This chain connects TRBV28 to TRBJ2-5; TRBD1 or TRBD2 may be the D gene (5 bases each). The sample in question was peripheral blood, obtained on day 0 of AZD1222 vaccination. For the CDR3, the DNA is TGTGCCAGCACTCGATCCGGGACGACGGAGACCCAGTACTTC. Protein: CASTRSGTTETQYF.